This TCR beta chain originates from a study of blood T cells in healthy people across ages. Whole-study results and caveats: The percentage of naive T cells correlated strongly with TCR beta diversity.

A second PCR, run for roughly 7 to 12 cycles, used a sample-barcoded 5' primer plus a J-beta primer mix. Unique molecular identifiers of 12 random nucleotides labeled each cDNA. TCRdb redid the calling of the 5' RACE reads with MiXCR, one entry per CDR3 protein. The sample comprises about 680,000 distinct CDR3 sequences, around 48% of which are singletons, and 25% to 35% rests with the top ten. Samples each yielded at least 6 micrograms of total RNA. Notes on this clonotype: Its antigen is currently unknown. At one end the junction does not follow the germline gene, possibly because of a read error.

The germline V gene encodes CDR1 SGHDN and CDR2 FVKESK. The CDR3 is 15 residues long. Sequencing was done on a sample of blood. This receptor was identified in a woman aged 60-75 years in good health. The J gene is TRBJ2-1, the V gene TRBV14; TRBD2 agrees at 8 bases. Written as DNA, the CDR3 is TGTACCAGCAGCCCGACTAGCGCCGCCTACAATGAGCAGTTCTTC. This gives the protein CTSSPTSAAYNEQFF.